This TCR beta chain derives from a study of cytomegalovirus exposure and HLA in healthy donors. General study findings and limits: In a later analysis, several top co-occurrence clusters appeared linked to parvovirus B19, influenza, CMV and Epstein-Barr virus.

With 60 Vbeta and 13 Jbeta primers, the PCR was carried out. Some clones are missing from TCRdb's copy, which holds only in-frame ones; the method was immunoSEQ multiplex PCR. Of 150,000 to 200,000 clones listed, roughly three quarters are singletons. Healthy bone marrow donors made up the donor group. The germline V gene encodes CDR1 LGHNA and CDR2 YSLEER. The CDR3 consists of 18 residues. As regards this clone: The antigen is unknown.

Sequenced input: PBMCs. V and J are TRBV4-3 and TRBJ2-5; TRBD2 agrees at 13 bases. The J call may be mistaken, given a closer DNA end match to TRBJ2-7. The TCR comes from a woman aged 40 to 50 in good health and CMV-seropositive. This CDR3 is CASSLLLTSGGAGYEQYF. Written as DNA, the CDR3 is TGCGCCAGCAGCCTCCTTTTAACTAGCGGGGGGGCCGGGTACGAGCAGTACTTC.